This T cell receptor beta chain was profiled in a study of somatic mutations in cytotoxic T cells in rheumatoid arthritis. The study, taken as a whole, reports: Which antigens the expanded CD8+ clones targeted was unknown. Greater age accompanied higher CD8+ clonality in rheumatoid arthritis patients, a pattern that was absent in healthy controls.

Regarding this clone: Its antigen remains unknown.

In the authors' workflow: Expanded CD8+ clones from patients, those larger than 1%, seldom had a match among published virus-specific TCRB sequences. Using immunoSEQ multiplex PCR, the repertoire was profiled, and TCRdb retains in-frame clones only, with some absent. D and trimming come from the DNA, and the V and J calls and clone size come from that table. The data hold some 17,000 clones, with 70% to 85% observed a single time. Trimming took off 2 bases at V and 5 bases at J, with 18 bases between the two ends. Looked up from germline, CDR1 is SGHVS and CDR2 is FQNEAQ. The CDR3 covers 17 residues.

The genes are TRBV7-8 and TRBJ1-4, with D possibly matching TRBD1 (5 bases). The sequenced material came from CD8+ T cells sorted from blood. The sequence was obtained from an adult with rheumatoid arthritis. The CDR3 loop reads CASSLIRRAGRNEKLFF. CDR3 in DNA: TGTGCCAGCAGCTTAATACGTCGGGCAGGGAGGAATGAAAAACTGTTTTTT.